The 22 T cell receptor beta chains reported below all come from one sample, sequenced in a study of siplizumab effects on memory and regulatory T cells. Assay used: immunoSEQ multiplex PCR; TCRdb lists only in-frame clones, some missing. The table lists 100,000 or so clones, approximately 94% of them singletons. Sequencing was performed on CD4+ T cells sorted from blood. These receptors were taken from a human donor in good health.

The chain is built from TRBV30 and TRBJ1-1; D gene ambiguous. Per the germline V gene, CDR1 is GTSNPN and CDR2 is SVGIG (reference sequence). The CDR3 is made up of 13 amino acids. The V end lost 0 bases, the J end lost 0 bases, and 5 bases lay between the germline ends. CDR3 sequence reads: CAWSVPMNTEAFF. CDR3 bases: TGTGCCTGGAGTGTGCCCATGAACACTGAAGCTTTCTTT.

The chain links TRBV19 to TRBJ2-2, with 11 bases identical to TRBD1. Unmatched junction bases numbered 4, after V lost 6 bases and J lost 1 base. Looked up from germline, CDR1 is LNHDA and CDR2 is SQIVND (reference sequence). This CDR3 is 16 amino acids long. The CDR3 here is CASRPGQGVNTGELFF. Here the CDR3 DNA reads TGTGCCAGTAGGCCGGGACAGGGGGTGAACACCGGGGAGCTGTTTTTT.

CDR3 nucleotides: TGTGCCAGCAGCCCCCGGGAATTTTCGACCTACGAGCAGTACTTC. It translates to CASSPREFSTYEQYF. The chain employs TRBV9 and TRBJ2-7; perhaps TRBD2 as D (5 bases). Germline V lookup: CDR1 SGDLS, CDR2 YYNGEE. This CDR3 region has 15 residues. V was pared by 4 bases and J by 2 bases, with 16 bases between. Looking up the rest from reference TRBV9 and TRBJ2-7 gives the full variable domain: DSGVTQTPKHLITATGQRVTLRCSPRSGDLSVYWYQQSLDQGLQFLIQYYNGEERAKGNILERFSAQQFPDLHSELNLSSLELGDSALYFCASSPREFSTYEQYFGPGTRLTVT.

This rearrangement joins TRBV6-1 to TRBJ1-6; possible D gene TRBD1, 5 bases. This CDR3 contains 15 residues. Germline loops: CDR1 MNHNS, CDR2 SASEGT. Trimming stripped 6 bases from V and 8 bases from J, with 17 bases between. CDR3 DNA: TGTGCCAGCAGAATCCCGGGGCGGAGAGATTCACCCCTCCACTTT. Residues: CASRIPGRRDSPLHF.

The chain links TRBV18 to TRBJ1-1; D not resolved. This CDR3 is 14 amino acids long. Germline-derived CDR1 and CDR2 are KGHSH and LQKENI. V lost 3 bases, J lost 3 bases, and 11 bases lay in between. In nucleotides, the CDR3 is TGTGCCAGCTCACCCGAGGTGGCGGACACTGAAGCTTTCTTT. As protein: CASSPEVADTEAFF.

The chain uses TRBV7-2 and TRBJ2-7; D is unclear. The CDR3 is made up of 13 amino acids. Trimming pared 5 bases from V and 3 bases from J, leaving 11 bases between. Germline V lookup: CDR1 SGHTA, CDR2 FQGNSA. CDR3 amino acids: CASSLTIDYEQYF. DNA of the CDR3: TGTGCCAGCAGCCTTACAATAGACTACGAGCAGTACTTC.

The V call is TRBV4-2, the J call TRBJ2-5, with 13 bases that match TRBD2. The CDR3 consists of 15 residues. Germline trimming cut 3 bases from V and 7 bases from J; bases unmatched to any gene: 5. Germline V lookup: CDR1 LGHNA, CDR2 YNFKEQ. DNA of the CDR3: TGTGCCAGCAGCCAGGAAACTAGCGGGAGGGTGACCCAGTACTTC. Translating it yields CASSQETSGRVTQYF.

The chain is built from TRBV19 and TRBJ1-1; TRBD1 might be the D (6 bases). V was trimmed by 6 bases and J by 1 base, leaving 12 bases between them. Germline loops: CDR1 LNHDA, CDR2 SQIVND (reference sequence). CDR3 length equals 14 residues. This chain's CDR3 is CASSRGTQNTEAFF. CDR3 in DNA: TGTGCCAGTAGCCGAGGGACACAGAACACTGAAGCTTTCTTT.

The chain links TRBV5-1 to TRBJ2-5, with D uncertain. V was pared by 0 bases and J by 1 base, with 7 bases between. The CDR3 is 14 residues long. From germline, CDR1 is SGHRS and CDR2 YFSETQ. The CDR3 here is CASSLGLLQETQYF. In DNA, the CDR3 is TGCGCCAGCAGCTTGGGACTCCTCCAAGAGACCCAGTACTTC.

V and J are TRBV6-5 and TRBJ2-5; 11 bases agree with TRBD2. CDR1 is MNHEY and CDR2 is SVGAGI in the germline V gene. The CDR3 is 16 residues long. V gave up 6 bases and J gave up 2 bases; unmatched junction bases: 8. The DNA for the CDR3 is TGTGCCAGCAGCTACCTGTCTAGCGGGGGGCAAGAGACCCAGTACTTC. It codes for CASSYLSSGGQETQYF.

The chain carries TRBV7-2 and TRBJ2-1, with D tentatively TRBD2 (5 bases). Germline V lookup: CDR1 SGHTA, CDR2 FQGNSA. V dropped 3 bases and J dropped 4 bases, with 10 bases sitting between them. This CDR3 has 14 residues. The CDR3 loop is CASSFPDWYNEQFF. As DNA, the CDR3 is TGTGCCAGCAGCTTCCCGGACTGGTACAATGAGCAGTTCTTC.

This clone has a single count. The V call is TRBV4-1, the J call TRBJ1-2; D ambiguous. The CDR3 length is 15 residues. CDR1 MGHRA and CDR2 YSYEKL come from the germline V gene. Trimming cost V 0 bases and J 5 bases, with 13 bases left between them. CDR3 sequence (DNA): TGCGCCAGCAGCCAAGATCTTCCGGCTTATTATGGCTACACCTTC. Amino acid sequence: CASSQDLPAYYGYTF.

This chain uses TRBV6-1 with TRBJ1-2, with D uncertain. This CDR3 region has 15 residues. CDR1 is MNHNS and CDR2 is SASEGT in the germline V gene. V shed 4 bases and J shed 0 bases, with 12 bases lying between them. CDR3 protein: CASSAITTANYGYTF. DNA for the CDR3: TGTGCCAGCAGTGCTATTACAACTGCTAACTATGGCTACACCTTC.

The chain uses TRBV5-4 and TRBJ1-1; possible D gene TRBD1, 5 bases. The CDR3 has 15 amino acids. The V gene's germline CDR1 is SGHNT and CDR2 YYREEE (reference sequence). Trimming shortened V by 3 bases and J by 6 bases, and 18 bases separated the two germline ends. The CDR3 sequence is CASSSRQTQPSEAFF. Written as DNA, the CDR3 is TGTGCCAGCAGCTCGAGACAGACGCAACCTTCTGAAGCTTTCTTT. The variable domain in full, with the rest retrieved from reference TRBV5-4 and TRBJ1-1, is ETGVTQSPTHLIKTRGQQVTLRCSSQSGHNTVSWYQQALGQGPQFIFQYYREEENGRGNFPPRFSGLQFPNYSSELNVNALELDDSALYLCASSSRQTQPSEAFFGQGTRLTVV.

This clone was seen only once. The chain combines TRBV11-2 with TRBJ2-5; D unclear. TRBJ2-7 matches the DNA end more closely, so the J call is doubtful. This CDR3 comprises 13 residues. From germline, CDR1 is SGHAT and CDR2 FQNNGV. Here the CDR3 DNA reads TGTGCCAGCAGCTTAGGGCCTAGCTACGAGCAGTACTTC. The encoded protein is CASSLGPSYEQYF.

This chain links TRBV6-5 with TRBJ1-2, with TRBD1 identical over 9 bases. Germline CDR1 and CDR2: MNHEY and SVGAGI. CDR3 length equals 15 residues. Trimming at V came to 5 bases and at J to 4 bases, leaving 8 bases not matched to a gene. CDR3 residues: CASSKPGQGVYGYTF. The DNA for the CDR3 is TGTGCCAGCAGTAAACCGGGACAGGGTGTCTATGGCTACACCTTC.

The genes are TRBV27 and TRBJ1-5; D gene unclear. The CDR3 is 14 amino acids. The germline CDR1 and CDR2 sequences are MNHEY and SMNVEV (reference sequence). With 3 bases removed from V and 2 bases from J, the gap between germline ends came to 8 bases. CDR3 protein: CASSLDGGNQPQHF. DNA of the CDR3: TGTGCCAGCAGTTTGGATGGGGGCAATCAGCCCCAGCATTTT.

The chain combines TRBV10-3 with TRBJ2-3; D unresolved. Trimming removed 6 bases from V and 0 bases from J, with 16 bases in between. This CDR3 region has 16 residues. Germline CDR1 reads ENHRY; CDR2 reads SYGVKD. The CDR3 reads CAIRGELRTSTDTQYF. The CDR3 DNA reads as TGTGCCATCAGGGGTGAACTGCGAACTAGCACAGATACGCAGTATTTT.

This rearrangement joins TRBV7-2 to TRBJ1-2, with 7 nucleotides matching TRBD1. With 1 base clipped from V and 2 bases from J, the junction kept 4 bases outside the gene matches. From germline, CDR1 is SGHTA and CDR2 FQGNSA. The CDR3 extends over 15 amino acids. The CDR3 coding sequence is TGTGCCAGCAGCTTAGGCTCAGGGGGAAACTATGGCTACACCTTC. Translation gives CASSLGSGGNYGYTF.

This chain joins TRBV5-1 and TRBJ1-1; D is possibly TRBD1 (5 bases). Trimming cost V 0 bases and J 7 bases, with 16 bases left between them. The CDR3 spans 15 residues. Germline V lookup: CDR1 SGHRS, CDR2 YFSETQ. In DNA form, the CDR3 reads TGCGCCAGCAGCTTGGATTATGGAGGGGCCGATGAAGCTTTCTTT. Translated, it gives CASSLDYGGADEAFF. Using reference TRBV5-1 and TRBJ1-1 for the parts outside the CDR3, the full variable domain is KAGVTQTPRYLIKTRGQQVTLSCSPISGHRSVSWYQQTPGQGLQFLFEYFSETQRNKGNFPGRFSGRQFSNSRSEMNVSTLELGDSALYLCASSLDYGGADEAFFGQGTRLTVV.

The chain combines TRBV23-1 with TRBJ2-1; 8 bases are shared with TRBD1. TRBV23-1 is recorded as an ORF, its role being uncertain. This CDR3 is built from 17 residues. The junction had 11 bases not matched to a gene; V was cut back by 2 bases and J by 5 bases. CDR3 protein: CASSQPGQALVDNEQFF. CDR3 nucleotides: TGCGCCAGCAGTCAACCGGGACAGGCTCTAGTGGACAATGAGCAGTTCTTC.

This chain links TRBV18 with TRBJ1-2; 7 nucleotides line up with TRBD1. This CDR3 spans 15 amino acids. Germline V gene data show CDR1 as KGHSH and CDR2 as LQKENI. V lost 2 bases and J lost 4; bases outside the gene matches: 7. The CDR3 region is CASSPEPGTVYGYTF. The CDR3 nucleotides read TGTGCCAGCTCACCAGAGCCAGGGACAGTCTATGGCTACACCTTC.